The sequence of this T cell receptor (beta chain) was determined in a study of metastatic and nonmetastatic thyroid tumors. In the study overall: A comparison of repertoires was made across blood and tumor or nodule tissue from malignant and benign thyroid patients. General study results and limits: Reported TCR beta diversity, measured in blood and tumor, was significantly higher for malignant thyroid tumors than for benign nodules.

Thyroid surgery was performed in patients who had received no treatment beforehand. In regard to this clone: Its antigen is currently unknown.

Germline CDR1 is SGHNT and CDR2 is YENEEA. This CDR3 is built from 13 residues. V dropped 5 bases and J dropped 3; count of bases not matched to a gene: 0. Original analysis: Building a distant-metastasis classifier for papillary thyroid cancer drew on CDR3 differences across clinicopathological groups. Using MiXCR, TCRdb reanalyzed the PCR reads. TCRdb, rather than the study authors, made the V and J calls. The sample carries about 7,000 clones, 15% to 20% recorded once. Sequenced material: adjacent normal tissue. The V gene is TRBV11-3, the J gene TRBJ2-3; TRBD1 agrees at 9 bases. The sequence was collected from a male donor with papillary thyroid cancer or a benign thyroid nodule (not recorded which). Some clones in this sample may be carry-over from other donors' samples. The CDR3 nucleotides read TGTGCCAGCAGCGGACAGGGGACAGATACGCAGTATTTT. Its protein is CASSGQGTDTQYF.